The clone carrying this TCR beta chain was counted once. Profiling relied on immunoSEQ multiplex PCR, and the TCRdb table lists in-frame clones only, not all of them. The sample lists under 150,000 clones, approximately 92% occurring once. V lost 5 bases and J lost 5; bases outside the gene matches: 5. The CDR3 is 14 residues long. Per the germline V gene, CDR1 is LGHNT and CDR2 is FRNRAP. The data were obtained in a study of T cell responses to AZD1222 COVID-19 vaccine. This sequence was found in an adult who received the AZD1222 COVID-19 vaccine. The source material was peripheral blood, sampled 28 days after the second AZD1222 dose. The rearrangement links TRBV12-5 to TRBJ1-4, with 7 bases fitting TRBD1. Here the CDR3 DNA reads TGTGCTAGTGGTCCAGGGGGTAAGAATGAAAAACTGTTTTTT. Residues: CASGPGGKNEKLFF. Filled out from reference TRBV12-5 and TRBJ1-4, the complete variable domain reads DARVTQTPRHKVTEMGQEVTMRCQPILGHNTVFWYRQTMMQGLELLAYFRNRAPLDDSGMPKDRFSAEMPDATLATLKIQPSEPRDSAVYFCASGPGGKNEKLFFGSGTQLSVL.